One sample yielded the 19 T cell receptor beta chains listed below, sequenced in a study of tumor-infiltrating lymphocytes in primary liver carcinoma. Extraction also yielded germline DNA, while blood RNA was obtained from unsorted whole blood. The investigators made TCR beta cDNA from about 510 ng total RNA, using a constant-region primer. Library construction for TCR beta comprised three nested multiplex PCR rounds performed with slightly modified ARM-PCR. Researchers ran the first two PCR rounds for roughly 11 cycles each with TRBV1-TRBV30 forward primers and a C-beta reverse primer. Each CDR3 protein gets one entry after TCRdb re-called the multiplex PCR reads with MiXCR. The sample lists roughly 330,000 distinct CDR3 sequences, about 65% occurring once. The source material was peripheral blood. Receptors were obtained from a man aged 40-49 years with primary liver carcinoma and hepatitis B virus infection.

About this clonotype itself: Just one base apart from a much larger clone, this may be a read error. The CDR3, as DNA: TGTGCCAGCAGCTCCGCAGTCAAAAACATTCGGTACTTC. Its translation: CASSSAVKNIRYF. V is TRBV6-2 or TRBV6-3 and J is TRBJ2-4; D is unresolved. The CDR3 is 13 amino acids. The V gene's germline CDR1 is MNHEY and CDR2 SVGEGT.

For this clonotype: A single base separates this from a much larger clone, so it may be a read error. The rearrangement uses TRBV29-1 and TRBJ2-1, with TRBD1 matching over 9 bases. The CDR3 consists of 14 residues. CDR1 is SQVTM and CDR2 is ANQGSEA in the germline V gene. The chain's CDR3 is CSVRDRDTYNGQFF. The CDR3 DNA is TGCAGCGTTAGGGACAGGGACACTTACAATGGGCAGTTCTTC.

A remark on this clonotype: One end of the junction varies from germline; a read error may be responsible. The gene calls are TRBV29-1 and TRBJ2-7; 7 nucleotides agree with TRBD1. The CDR3 is made up of 17 amino acids. Per germline, CDR1 SQVTM and CDR2 ANQGSEA. In DNA, the CDR3 is TGTAGCGCTGAAGGGGTGCGACAGGGCGAAATCTCCTACGAGCAGTACTTC. Protein sequence: CSAEGVRQGEISYEQYF.

Comments on this clonotype: An end of the junction differs from the germline gene, which may be a read error. V usage is TRBV4-1 and J usage is TRBJ2-7; D not certain. Per the germline V gene, CDR1 is MGHRA and CDR2 is YSYEKL. The CDR3 contains 16 residues. CDR3 in DNA: TGCCCCAGCAGCCAAGCTCCATTGGACGGCAGCTACGAGCAGTACTTC. The encoded protein is CPSSQAPLDGSYEQYF.

V is TRBV24-1 and J is TRBJ2-1, with D perhaps matching TRBD1 (7 bases). The CDR3 has 15 amino acids. V lost 3 bases, J lost 5 bases, and 13 bases lay in between. Germline CDR1 is KGHDR and CDR2 is SFDVKD. The CDR3 region is CATSDPPGGHNEQFF. In DNA, the CDR3 is TGTGCCACCAGTGATCCTCCAGGGGGGCACAATGAGCAGTTCTTC.

Worth noting for this clonotype: A much larger clone differs by one base, so this may be a read error. The V and J genes are TRBV10-3 and TRBJ2-1; unclear D gene. Germline V gene sequence: CDR1 ENHRY, CDR2 SYGVKD. V was clipped by 3 bases and J by 9 bases, with 6 bases between them. The CDR3 has 11 residues. CDR3 bases: TGTGCCATCAGTGACTTGGGTGAGCAGTTCTTC. Its translation is CAISDLGEQFF.

This clonotype was counted at least ten times. This chain joins TRBV6-5 and TRBJ1-1; tentatively, D is TRBD1 (6 bases). Per germline, CDR1 MNHEY and CDR2 SVGAGI. V was cut by 6 bases and J by 1 base, with 12 bases left in between. The CDR3 is 14 residues long. The CDR3 here is CASRTGTPNTEAFF. The CDR3, as DNA: TGTGCCAGCAGGACCGGGACACCGAACACTGAAGCTTTCTTT.

This chain links TRBV11-2 with TRBJ1-2, with D possibly matching TRBD1 (5 bases). CDR1 and CDR2 from the germline V gene are SGHAT and FQNNGV. The V end lost 4 bases, the J end lost 3 bases, and 9 bases lay between the germline ends. The CDR3 runs 13 residues. CDR3 coding DNA: TGTGCCAGCAGCTACAGACAGTACTATGGCTACACCTTC. It yields the protein CASSYRQYYGYTF.

A word on this clonotype: A read error may be the cause here, since a much bigger clone is one base away. The rearrangement links TRBV12-3 or TRBV12-4 to TRBJ2-5; 11 bases line up with TRBD2. The CDR3 consists of 17 residues. The chain's CDR3 is CASSLRLAGGFKEIQYF. As DNA, the CDR3 is TGTGCCAGCAGTTTAAGGCTAGCGGGAGGATTTAAAGAGATCCAGTACTTC.

This chain connects TRBV11-2 to TRBJ1-1; 10 bases map to TRBD1. Germline V gene data show CDR1 as SGHAT and CDR2 as FQNNGV. The CDR3 consists of 17 residues. CDR3 region: CGSSLDSGQGTGTEAFF. Written as DNA, the CDR3 is TGTGGCAGTAGCCTCGACTCGGGACAGGGGACAGGCACTGAAGCTTTCTTT.

This clonotype was seen only a few times. The chain recombines TRBV5-1 with TRBJ1-1, with no clear D. CDR3 length: 16 amino acids. Germline V gives CDR1 SGHRS, CDR2 YFSETQ. The ends were cut back, 0 bases at V and 5 bases at J, with 17 bases in the middle. In nucleotides, the CDR3 is TGCGCCAGCAGCTTGGAGGCAGCCCGGGTGGGAACTGAAGCTTTCTTT. Its protein product is CASSLEAARVGTEAFF.

Of note for this clonotype: One end of the junction varies from germline; a read error may be responsible. The rearrangement uses TRBV11-2 and TRBJ1-1; 9 bases match TRBD1. The CDR3 covers 12 residues. Germline V gene data show CDR1 as SGHAT and CDR2 as FQNNGV. The CDR3 DNA reads as TGTGCCGGCAGCTCGGACAGGGGCCGGGCTTTCTTT. Its protein product is CAGSSDRGRAFF.

A word on this clonotype: A much more abundant neighbour one base away suggests this may be a read error. Here the CDR3 omits its conserved ending phenylalanine or tryptophan, so a read error is the likely source. The chain carries TRBV29-1 and TRBJ1-1, with 9 bases identical to TRBD1. V lost 7 bases, J lost 11 bases, and 11 bases stayed unmatched. Germline V gene sequence: CDR1 SQVTM, CDR2 ANQGSEA. CDR3 length equals 12 residues. The CDR3 protein is CSASTGTGNAFL. The CDR3 region has the DNA TGCAGCGCCTCAACCGGGACAGGGAATGCTTTCCTT.

Turning to this clonotype: This may arise from a read error, as a much more abundant clone is one base away. The genes are TRBV4-3 and TRBJ2-3; 9 bases are shared with TRBD1. Germline V CDR1 and CDR2: LGHNA, YSLEER. The CDR3 spans 16 residues. CDR3: CSSSLQWTGDTDTQYF. In DNA form, the CDR3 reads TGCTCCAGCAGCCTACAATGGACAGGGGACACAGATACGCAGTATTTT.

Only one count was recorded for this clonotype. A much larger clone sits a single nucleotide away, making a read error possible. The chain joins TRBV6-6 to TRBJ2-3, with D unclear. This CDR3 has 11 amino acids. The V gene's germline CDR1 is MNHNY and CDR2 SVGAGI (reference sequence). The CDR3 region is CDSSTPDTQYF. The CDR3 DNA follows: TGTGACAGCAGTACCCCCGATACGCAGTATTTT.

As regards this clonotype: Being one base from a much bigger clone, this may be a read error. CDR3 protein: CSVLLELVADKQYF. CDR3 bases: TGCAGCGTTCTCTTAGAATTAGTTGCGGATAAGCAGTATTTT. The J gene is TRBJ2-3, the V gene TRBV29-1; D is undetermined. This CDR3 spans 14 amino acids. Germline V gives CDR1 SQVTM, CDR2 ANQGSEA.

Only one count was recorded for this clonotype. A much larger clone lies a single base off, so this may be a read error. The rearrangement links TRBV10-3 to TRBJ2-5; the D call may be TRBD1 or TRBD2 (5 bases each). Germline V CDR1 and CDR2: ENHRY, SYGVKD. The CDR3 contains 14 residues. CDR3 DNA sequence: TGTGTCATCAGTGCCTACGGGGCGGCCGAGACCCAGTACTTC. Its protein product is CVISAYGAAETQYF.

Concerning this clonotype itself: A much larger clone sits a single nucleotide away, making a read error possible. In nucleotides, the CDR3 is TGTGCCAGCAATGCTGGGACTAGCGTGGGAGGTGAGCAGTTCTTC. This codes for CASNAGTSVGGEQFF. This sequence joins TRBV6-1 and TRBJ2-1; the match to TRBD2 covers 10 bases. CDR3 size: 15 residues. V trimming: 7 bases; J trimming: 9 bases; junction bases outside the gene matches: 12. Germline V lookup: CDR1 MNHNS, CDR2 SASEGT.

A note on this clonotype: A much larger clone sits a single nucleotide away, making a read error possible. The chain is built from TRBV4-1 and TRBJ1-1; D unresolved. The CDR3 runs to 16 residues. V lost 5 bases and J 1 base, leaving 17 bases between the germline ends. Germline CDR1 reads MGHRA; CDR2 reads YSYEKL. Here the CDR3 reads CASSLPRATENTEAFF. The CDR3 DNA follows: TGCGCCAGCAGCTTACCCCGTGCCACCGAGAACACTGAAGCTTTCTTT.